A single sample is the source of the 23 T cell receptor beta chains below, sequenced in a study of T cell responses to AZD1222 COVID-19 vaccine (TCRdb year 2021). Libraries were built with the immunoSEQ multiplex PCR assay. Not all clones reach the TCRdb copy of this immuneACCESS table, which keeps in-frame sequences only. Checked studies attribute under half of the gap to unresolved V genes and leave the rest unexplained. The sample has roughly 140,000 clones on record, more than 70% of them singletons. Approximately 3.6% of the sample lies in the top ten. The sample's time point label, in plain terms: baseline before first vaccination. The treatment or condition label, as the study defines it: meningococcal conjugate vaccine given as trial control. Sequencing was performed on peripheral blood, taken on day 0 of MenACWY control vaccination. The receptors derive from an adult in good health.

The chain links TRBV18 to TRBJ1-5; no clear D. Trimming shortened V by 3 bases and J by 3 bases, and 9 bases separated the two germline ends. The germline CDR1 and CDR2 sequences are KGHSH and LQKENI. The CDR3 sequence is 14 residues long. CDR3 sequence (DNA): TGTGCCAGCTCACCGGACGTGGACAATCAGCCCCAGCATTTT. Its protein is CASSPDVDNQPQHF.

The chain joins TRBV7-2 to TRBJ2-7; 8 bases agree with TRBD1. The CDR3 contains 15 residues. Germline loops: CDR1 SGHTA, CDR2 FQGNSA. V was clipped by 1 base and J by 4 bases; unmatched bases: 6. The CDR3 protein is CASSLEAGGAYEQYF. The CDR3 bases are TGTGCCAGCAGCTTAGAGGCAGGGGGCGCTTACGAGCAGTACTTC.

This clone was picked up a small number of times. The rearrangement uses TRBV28 and TRBJ1-4; 10 bases fit TRBD1. Germline CDR1 is MDHEN and CDR2 is SYDVKM. CDR3 length: 17 amino acids. V lost 5 bases to trimming and J lost 8 bases; unmatched junction nucleotides: 14. The CDR3 here is CASSRTGQGGTGEKLFF. In DNA, the CDR3 is TGTGCCAGCAGTCGTACCGGACAGGGGGGGACGGGGGAAAAACTGTTTTTT.

The rearrangement uses TRBV7-2 and TRBJ1-2, with a tentative D call TRBD1 (6 bases). V was trimmed by 1 base and J by 2 bases, leaving 14 bases between them. CDR1 is SGHTA and CDR2 is FQGNSA in the germline V gene. The CDR3 is 16 amino acids. The CDR3, as DNA: TGTGCCAGCAGCTTAGAGTCCGGGACACCGAACTATGGCTACACCTTC. Translating gives CASSLESGTPNYGYTF. The full variable domain, with the rest looked up from reference TRBV7-2 and TRBJ1-2, is GAGVSQSPSNKVTEKGKDVELRCDPISGHTALYWYRQSLGQGLEFLIYFQGNSAPDKSGLPSDRFSAERTGGSVSTLTIQRTQQEDSAVYLCASSLESGTPNYGYTFGSGTRLTVV.

V and J are TRBV6-5 and TRBJ2-2, with D perhaps TRBD1 or TRBD2 (5 bases each). The germline gives CDR1 MNHEY, CDR2 SVGAGI. V lost 2 bases and J 6 bases, leaving 10 bases between the germline ends. This CDR3 has 14 residues. In nucleotides, the CDR3 is TGTGCCAGCAGTTACGAGGGGCGGGCCGGGGAGCTGTTTTTT. Protein product: CASSYEGRAGELFF.

V is TRBV6-2 or TRBV6-3 and J is TRBJ1-2, with 9 bases matching TRBD1. The CDR3 runs to 16 residues. Germline V gene lookup returns CDR1 MNHEY and CDR2 SVGEGT. V lost 6 bases and J lost 7; bases outside the gene matches: 15. In nucleotides, the CDR3 is TGTGCCAGCAGCCCTGAACCCGGGACAGGGAATACTGGCTACACCTTC. Its translation is CASSPEPGTGNTGYTF.

The chain uses TRBV7-2 and TRBJ2-3; 10 positions match TRBD2. CDR3 length: 14 residues. V was clipped by 7 bases and J by 10 bases; unmatched bases: 11. In germline, CDR1 is SGHTA, CDR2 FQGNSA. The CDR3 here is CASTASGGPGAQYF. The CDR3 nucleotides are TGTGCCAGCACGGCTAGCGGGGGCCCCGGGGCGCAGTATTTT.

The chain combines TRBV27 with TRBJ2-7; 10 bases align to TRBD2. The junction had 14 bases not matched to a gene; V was cut back by 2 bases and J by 7 bases. Per the germline V gene, CDR1 is MNHEY and CDR2 is SMNVEV (reference sequence). CDR3 size: 17 residues. CDR3 DNA: TGTGCCAGCAGTTTAGAGTTTGGTCTAGCGGGAGCCGGTGAGCAGTACTTC. This gives the protein CASSLEFGLAGAGEQYF.

The V call is TRBV6-1, the J call TRBJ1-5, with D unclear. Germline CDR1 is MNHNS and CDR2 is SASEGT. This CDR3 is 16 amino acids long. With 3 bases removed from V and 0 bases from J, the gap between germline ends came to 12 bases. CDR3 loop: CASSEAGPYSNQPQHF. CDR3 nucleotide sequence: TGTGCCAGCAGTGAGGCAGGACCCTATAGCAATCAGCCCCAGCATTTT.

The CDR3 nucleotides are TGTGCCTGGAGTCTAAGGGGGCCCTATGGCTACACCTTC. This codes for CAWSLRGPYGYTF. The chain joins TRBV30 to TRBJ1-2; the match to TRBD1 covers 7 bases. Trimming took 2 bases from V and 4 from J; bases not matched to a gene: 4. This CDR3 comprises 13 residues. In germline, CDR1 is GTSNPN, CDR2 SVGIG (reference sequence).

This clone came up once. The chain has TRBV2 and TRBJ2-3, with 11 positions matching TRBD2. This CDR3 region has 15 residues. The germline V gene has CDR1 SNHLY and CDR2 FYNNEI. V lost 5 bases to trimming and J lost 2 bases; unmatched junction nucleotides: 3. CDR3 sequence reads: CASSTSGGFTDTQYF. CDR3 coding DNA: TGTGCCAGCAGTACTAGCGGGGGATTCACAGATACGCAGTATTTT.

The rearrangement links TRBV7-2 to TRBJ1-1; a weak D match, TRBD1 (5 bases). Germline V gene lookup returns CDR1 SGHTA and CDR2 FQGNSA. With 5 bases removed from V and 1 base from J, the gap between germline ends came to 14 bases. The CDR3 runs to 15 residues. CDR3 residues: CASSPSGTANTEAFF. The CDR3 DNA reads as TGTGCCAGCAGCCCTTCCGGGACCGCGAACACTGAAGCTTTCTTT.

V and J are TRBV18 and TRBJ1-5, with 11 nucleotides matching TRBD1. Per germline, CDR1 KGHSH and CDR2 LQKENI. This CDR3 has 15 amino acids. With 2 bases clipped from V and 6 bases from J, the junction kept 3 bases outside the gene matches. The CDR3 DNA reads as TGTGCCAGCTCACCAGGACAGGGGGCGGGTCAGCCCCAGCATTTT. This encodes CASSPGQGAGQPQHF. The full variable domain, with the rest looked up from reference TRBV18 and TRBJ1-5, is NAGVMQNPRHLVRRRGQEARLRCSPMKGHSHVYWYRQLPEEGLKFMVYLQKENIIDESGMPKERFSAEFPKEGPSILRIQQVVRGDSAAYFCASSPGQGAGQPQHFGDGTRLSIL.

This clone was counted a single time. The chain is built from TRBV5-1 and TRBJ1-2; D may be TRBD1 (6 bases). The length of the CDR3 is 13 residues. CDR1 SGHRS and CDR2 YFSETQ come from the germline V gene. V gave up 5 bases and J gave up 6 bases, with 14 bases separating them. The CDR3 nucleotides are TGCGCCAGCAGACCACAGGGTCGGGATGGCTACACCTTC. Translating it yields CASRPQGRDGYTF.

The chain links TRBV30 to TRBJ1-1; no firm D call. Germline V gives CDR1 GTSNPN, CDR2 SVGIG (reference sequence). The V end lost 5 bases, the J end lost 1 base, and 20 bases lay between the germline ends. The CDR3 is made up of 16 amino acids. The CDR3, as DNA: TGTGCCTGGGGGGTGGGCGTAATGGCCGCGAACACTGAAGCTTTCTTT. Protein sequence: CAWGVGVMAANTEAFF.

The chain recombines TRBV6-2 or TRBV6-3 with TRBJ1-5, with D maybe TRBD1 (6 bases). The CDR3 has 14 amino acids. Trimming pared 4 bases from V and 7 bases from J, leaving 14 bases between. CDR1 and CDR2 (germline): MNHEY, SVGEGT. The CDR3 sequence is CASSSQGVGQPQHF. Here the CDR3 DNA reads TGTGCCAGCAGTTCACAGGGAGTCGGGCAGCCCCAGCATTTT.

This sequence joins TRBV5-4 and TRBJ2-1, with 8 positions matching TRBD1. The CDR3 has 16 residues. Germline-derived CDR1 and CDR2 are SGHNT and YYREEE (reference sequence). V lost 4 bases and J lost 3; bases outside the gene matches: 9. The CDR3 bases are TGTGCCAGCAGCCGAGGGGGGACAGGTGACTACAATGAGCAGTTCTTC. It encodes CASSRGGTGDYNEQFF.

This rearrangement joins TRBV28 to TRBJ2-1; 9 bases match TRBD2. Losses at the gene ends were 6 bases for V and 4 bases for J; bases not matched to a gene: 7. The CDR3 is 15 residues long. CDR1 is MDHEN, CDR2 SYDVKM, per germline. The CDR3 nucleotides read TGTGCCAGCAGGGAACCGGGACTAGCATACAATGAGCAGTTCTTC. Its translation: CASREPGLAYNEQFF.

V gene TRBV27 combines with J gene TRBJ2-6, with D possibly matching TRBD2 (6 bases). Germline lookup yields CDR1 MNHEY and CDR2 SMNVEV (reference sequence). The V and J ends lost 6 bases and 0 bases respectively, with 15 bases between them. The CDR3 is 17 residues long. This chain's CDR3 is CASSPGGKASGANVLTF. Here the CDR3 DNA reads TGTGCCAGCAGCCCCGGGGGAAAAGCCTCTGGGGCCAACGTCCTGACTTTC.

The V gene is TRBV9, the J gene TRBJ2-3; D ambiguous. The CDR3 sequence is 14 residues long. The germline gives CDR1 SGDLS, CDR2 YYNGEE. The V gene lost 0 bases and the J gene lost 2 bases, with 7 bases spanning the gap. As DNA, the CDR3 is TGTGCCAGCAGCGTAGCCGCCCCCACAGATACGCAGTATTTT. Residues: CASSVAAPTDTQYF.

This chain connects TRBV29-1 to TRBJ1-3; D not resolved. V lost 7 bases, J lost 2 bases, and 21 bases lay in between. The germline V gene encodes CDR1 SQVTM and CDR2 ANQGSEA. CDR3 length equals 16 residues. CDR3 nucleotide sequence: TGCAGCGCCGCACCGGTGGACGCTCCCACTGGAAACACCATATATTTT. This codes for CSAAPVDAPTGNTIYF.

This clone showed up just a few times. The chain recombines TRBV4-2 with TRBJ2-5; possibly TRBD1 or TRBD2 for D (5 bases each). The CDR3 runs 16 residues. Germline CDR1 LGHNA, CDR2 YNFKEQ. Between the trimmed V and J ends, which lost 0 bases and 5 bases, there was a span of 16 bases. The CDR3, as DNA: TGTGCCAGCAGCCAAGAAGTTGGGGACGCTGGGGAGACCCAGTACTTC. Translation gives CASSQEVGDAGETQYF.

The V call is TRBV7-2, the J call TRBJ1-2, with D tentatively TRBD1 (6 bases). The CDR3 is 13 amino acids. Germline CDR1 reads SGHTA; CDR2 reads FQGNSA. The V end was cut by 5 bases, the J end by 2 bases, with 9 bases between. The CDR3 reads CASSGGQNYGYTF. Here the CDR3 DNA reads TGTGCCAGCAGCGGGGGGCAGAACTATGGCTACACCTTC.